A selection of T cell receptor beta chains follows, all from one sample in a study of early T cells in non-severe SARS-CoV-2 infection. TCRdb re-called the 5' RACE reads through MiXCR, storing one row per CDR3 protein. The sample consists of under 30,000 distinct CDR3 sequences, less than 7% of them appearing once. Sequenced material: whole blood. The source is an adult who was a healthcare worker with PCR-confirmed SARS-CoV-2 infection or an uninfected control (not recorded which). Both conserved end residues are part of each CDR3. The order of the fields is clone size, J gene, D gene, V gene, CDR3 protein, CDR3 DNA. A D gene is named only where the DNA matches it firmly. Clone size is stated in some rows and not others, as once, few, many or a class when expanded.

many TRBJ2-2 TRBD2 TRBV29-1 CSATGLAGVPNTGELFF TGCAGCGCCACCGGACTAGCGGGGGTCCCGAACACCGGGGAGCTGTTTTTT
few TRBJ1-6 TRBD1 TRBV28 CASSKGQVNSPLHF TGTGCCAGCAGCAAGGGACAGGTCAATTCACCCCTCCACTTT
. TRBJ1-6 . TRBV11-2 CASSPGVSSYNSPLHF TGTGCCAGCAGCCCTGGTGTGAGCTCCTATAATTCACCCCTCCACTTT
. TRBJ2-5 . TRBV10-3 CAISESEAGEETQYF TGTGCCATCAGTGAGTCGGAGGCAGGGGAGGAGACCCAGTACTTC
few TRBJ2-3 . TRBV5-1 CASSLVLPPTDTQYF TGCGCCAGCAGCTTGGTTTTACCCCCCACAGATACGCAGTATTTT
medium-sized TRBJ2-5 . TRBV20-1 CSARIRPTETQYF TGCAGTGCTCGAATCCGACCTACGGAGACCCAGTACTTC
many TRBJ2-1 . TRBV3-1 CASSLGRSSYNEQFF TGTGCCAGCAGCCTGGGACGGAGCTCCTACAATGAGCAGTTCTTC
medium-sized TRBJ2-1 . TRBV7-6 CASSLGVRTAYSYNEQFF TGTGCCAGCAGCTTAGGAGTGAGGACGGCCTACTCCTACAATGAGCAGTTCTTC
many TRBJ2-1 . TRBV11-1 CASSRDLRDLYNEQFF TGTGCCAGCAGCCGAGACCTGCGGGACCTATACAATGAGCAGTTCTTC
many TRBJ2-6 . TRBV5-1 CASRLTGTFFVRVPGANVLTF TGCGCCAGCAGGTTGACCGGGACCTTCTTTGTCCGCGTCCCTGGGGCCAACGTCCTGACTTTC
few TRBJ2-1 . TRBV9 CASSVVSQSYNEQFF TGTGCCAGCAGCGTAGTCTCGCAATCCTACAATGAGCAGTTCTTC
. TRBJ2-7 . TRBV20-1 CSARGGQNFFYEQYF TGCAGTGCCCGAGGTGGGCAGAACTTTTTCTACGAGCAGTACTTC
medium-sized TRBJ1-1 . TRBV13 CASSLEGGNTEAFF TGTGCCAGCAGCTTAGAGGGGGGGAACACTGAAGCTTTCTTT
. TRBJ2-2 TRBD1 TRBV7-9 CASSHRQGNDTGELFF TGTGCCAGCAGCCACCGACAGGGGAATGACACCGGGGAGCTGTTTTTT
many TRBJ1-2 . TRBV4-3 CASSPSPTGVLGYTF TGCGCCAGCAGCCCCTCCCCCACGGGGGTCTTGGGCTACACCTTC
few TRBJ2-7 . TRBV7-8 CASSLEGGTYEQYF TGTGCCAGCAGCTTAGAGGGGGGAACCTACGAGCAGTACTTC
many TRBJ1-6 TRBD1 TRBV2 CASSSTGAVNSPLHF TGTGCCAGCAGCTCGACAGGGGCGGTGAATTCACCCCTCCACTTT
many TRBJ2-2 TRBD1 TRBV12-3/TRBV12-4 CASSPGQGRSTTGELFF TGTGCCAGCAGTCCGGGACAGGGGCGGTCGACCACCGGGGAGCTGTTTTTT
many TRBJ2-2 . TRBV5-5 CASSLIRGPTGELFF TGTGCCAGCAGCTTAATCAGGGGACCCACCGGGGAGCTGTTTTTT
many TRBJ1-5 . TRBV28 CASSRFLYQPQHF TGTGCCAGCAGCAGATTCCTTTATCAGCCCCAGCATTTT
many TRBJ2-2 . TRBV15 CATSRGRAINTGELFF TGTGCCACCAGCAGAGGCAGGGCGATTAACACCGGGGAGCTGTTTTTT
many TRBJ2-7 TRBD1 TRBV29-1 CSTARDRDYEQYF TGCAGCACTGCCCGGGACAGGGACTACGAGCAGTACTTC
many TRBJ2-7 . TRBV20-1 CSAPTGQGHSYEQYF TGCAGTGCTCCTACCGGGCAGGGACACTCCTACGAGCAGTACTTC
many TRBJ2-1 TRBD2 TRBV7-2 CASSLNGLRGAPNEQFF TGTGCCAGCAGCTTAAATGGGTTGCGGGGGGCCCCCAATGAGCAGTTCTTC
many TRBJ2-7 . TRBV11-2 CASSLDRIHEQYF TGTGCCAGCAGCTTAGATCGGATCCACGAGCAGTACTTC
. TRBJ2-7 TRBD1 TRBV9 CASSPRTGRDEQYF TGTGCCAGCAGCCCTCGGACAGGAAGGGACGAGCAGTACTTC
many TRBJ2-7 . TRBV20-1 CSAERGSSYEQYF TGCAGTGCAGAACGGGGTAGCTCCTACGAGCAGTACTTC
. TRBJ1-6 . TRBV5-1 CASKIQGYNSPLHF TGCGCCAGCAAGATACAGGGTTATAATTCACCCCTCCACTTT
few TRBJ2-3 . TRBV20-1 CSASLAVDTQYF TGCAGTGCTAGCCTCGCGGTGGATACGCAGTATTTT
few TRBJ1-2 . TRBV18 CASSPSPGNYGYTF TGTGCCAGCTCACCTAGCCCGGGGAACTATGGCTACACCTTC
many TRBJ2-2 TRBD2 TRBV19 CASSMLADGTGELFF TGTGCCAGTAGTATGCTAGCGGATGGCACCGGGGAGCTGTTTTTT
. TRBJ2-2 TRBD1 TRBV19 CASSIWTGGTGELFF TGTGCCAGTAGTATCTGGACAGGGGGCACCGGGGAGCTGTTTTTT
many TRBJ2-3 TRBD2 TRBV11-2 CASSLRLAGGQRTDTQYF TGTGCCAGCAGCCTAAGACTAGCGGGGGGACAACGCACAGATACGCAGTATTTT
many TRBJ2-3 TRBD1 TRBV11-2 CASSFRGQGTDTQYF TGTGCCAGCAGCTTCCGGGGACAGGGAACAGATACGCAGTATTTT
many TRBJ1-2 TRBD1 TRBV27 CASSPRDRPFGGYTF TGTGCCAGCAGTCCCCGGGACAGGCCCTTTGGAGGCTACACCTTC
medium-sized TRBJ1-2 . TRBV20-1 CSARNRVGNDYTF TGCAGTGCTAGAAACAGGGTTGGCAATGACTACACCTTC
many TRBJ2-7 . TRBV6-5 CASSDPYDEQYF TGTGCCAGCAGCGACCCCTATGACGAGCAGTACTTC
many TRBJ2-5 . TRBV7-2 CASRNSGPGQETQYF TGTGCCAGCAGGAATTCAGGCCCGGGACAAGAGACCCAGTACTTC
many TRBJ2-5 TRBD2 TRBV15 CATSGGLARQETQYF TGTGCCACCAGCGGGGGACTAGCGCGCCAAGAGACCCAGTACTTC
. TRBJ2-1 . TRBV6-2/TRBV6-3 CASSYSTAGEQFF TGTGCCAGCAGTTACTCGACTGCAGGAGAGCAGTTCTTC
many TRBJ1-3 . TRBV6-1 CASSEEGLSGNTIYF TGTGCCAGCAGTGAAGAGGGGCTCTCTGGAAACACCATATATTTT
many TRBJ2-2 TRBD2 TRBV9 CASSVSGGGSTGELFF TGTGCCAGCAGCGTATCAGGCGGGGGGAGCACCGGGGAGCTGTTTTTT
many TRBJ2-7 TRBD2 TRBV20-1 CSARVPGLGTYEQYF TGCAGTGCTAGAGTACCGGGACTAGGGACCTACGAGCAGTACTTC
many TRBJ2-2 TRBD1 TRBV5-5 CASSINRGGGELFF TGTGCCAGCAGCATCAACAGGGGTGGCGGGGAGCTGTTTTTT
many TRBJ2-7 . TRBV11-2 CASSRRQASYEQYF TGTGCCAGCAGCCGCCGACAGGCCTCCTACGAGCAGTACTTC
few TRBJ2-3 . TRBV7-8 CASRIEHSTDTQYF TGTGCCAGCAGAATAGAGCACTCCACAGATACGCAGTATTTT
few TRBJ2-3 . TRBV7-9 CASTGQNTDTQYF TGTGCCAGCACCGGACAGAACACAGATACGCAGTATTTT
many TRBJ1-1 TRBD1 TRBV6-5 CASSYGRGRGVNTEAFF TGTGCCAGCAGTTACGGTAGGGGCAGGGGGGTGAACACTGAAGCTTTCTTT
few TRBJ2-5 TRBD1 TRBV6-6 CASSSPGQDLQETQYF TGTGCCAGCAGTTCCCCCGGACAGGACCTCCAAGAGACCCAGTACTTC
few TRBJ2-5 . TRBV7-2 CASSFPDETQYF TGTGCCAGCAGCTTTCCCGACGAGACCCAGTACTTC
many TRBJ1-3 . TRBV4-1 CASSHPNSRGSGNTIYF TGCGCCAGCAGCCACCCCAACTCGCGAGGTTCTGGAAACACCATATATTTT
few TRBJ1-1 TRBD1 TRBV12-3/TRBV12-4 CASRDKTGTAFF TGTGCCAGCAGGGATAAGACAGGGACAGCTTTCTTT
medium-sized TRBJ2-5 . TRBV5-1 CASSFKGETQYF TGCGCCAGCAGCTTCAAAGGGGAGACCCAGTACTTC
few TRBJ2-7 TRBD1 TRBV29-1 CSVTGQANYEQYF TGCAGCGTGACGGGACAGGCAAACTACGAGCAGTACTTC